The clone carrying this T cell receptor (beta chain) was seen at least ten times. These data are taken from a study of T cells in Graves' hyperthyroidism and ophthalmopathy. Researchers took RNA transcripts and amplified the TCR beta CDR3 regions from them. HTBI primers were used for first-round RT-PCR of the TCR CDR3. Each CDR3 protein gets one entry after TCRdb re-called the multiplex PCR reads with MiXCR. This sample yields around 280,000 distinct CDR3 sequences, of which about 13% are seen a single time; 7% to 9.5% belongs to the top ten. Trimming took off 7 bases at V and 2 bases at J, with 12 bases between the two ends. Germline V gene sequence: CDR1 SNHLY, CDR2 FYNNEI. This CDR3 has 13 residues.

Sequencing was performed on blood. This clonotype originated in a woman in her thirties or forties with Graves' hyperthyroidism. This chain joins TRBV2 and TRBJ2-7, with D tentatively TRBD2 (6 bases). Here the CDR3 reads CASTPTRTYEQYF. The CDR3 DNA reads TGTGCCAGCACCCCGACTAGAACCTACGAGCAGTACTTC.